This T cell receptor beta chain was identified during a study of cytomegalovirus exposure and HLA in healthy donors listed by TCRdb under 2017. Study-wide context: In an earlier analysis of under 750 of the donors, 276 Gb of sequence data and approximately 100 million unique TCR beta sequences from about 179 million T cells were reported. An early release covering more than 500 HLA-typed donors comprised about 310 gigabases of sequencing data and around 80 million unique TCR sequences. Of the roughly 400 genotyped donors, 65% to 90% were placed in the genetic ancestry cluster associated with self-reported Caucasian donors. The study aimed to test whether signatures of past pathogen exposure could be identified by cataloging public T cell receptors. Using immunosequencing, the study profiled T cell repertoires from fewer than 850 subjects and related those repertoires to cytomegalovirus serostatus. In addition to the first cohort of hundreds of subjects, a separate validation cohort of approximately 130 different subjects was used. High-throughput TCR immunosequencing, statistical association of individual TCRs with disease status, and machine learning were combined to predict cytomegalovirus infection status. A later analysis re-examined previously published TCR beta repertoires from about 670 donors and added high-resolution HLA genotyping to investigate patterns of TCR occurrence. In the later analysis, no new phenotypic data were used to find candidate immune exposures; instead, reliance was placed on TCR beta sequences and their occurrence across donors. An earlier analysis of about 600 of the donors used high-throughput TCR beta sequencing to judge whether each TCR beta V gene segment behaved as functional or pseudogenic. Donor age, sex, ethnicity and CMV serostatus were collected together with the repertoire data. Genome-wide SNP genotypes for about 65% of the roughly 700 donors were used in a later genetic analysis, which treated that subset as a discovery cohort. All discovery cohort repertoires had been generated on a single sequencing platform. Both class I and class II loci were covered by HLA typing, at four-digit resolution. The number of donors typed differed by locus, with about 629-630 for A, B, C, DRB1 and DQB1, roughly 520 for DQA1, approximately 580 for DPA1, and around 450 for DPB1. Roughly 5 DR-DQ haplotypes were treated as single units for association and clustering because of strong linkage in the cohort. On average, around 240,000 unique TCR beta nucleotide sequences were sequenced per donor among a few hundred genotyped donors of the cohort, with around 19% of those sequences being non-productive.

The library was prepared using the immunoSEQ multiplex PCR assay. The multiplex PCR relied on a mix of 60 forward primers for TCR Vbeta segments and 13 reverse primers for TCR Jbeta segments. The CDR3 region of rearranged TCR beta genes was amplified from genomic DNA with a multiplex PCR assay. The amplified TCR beta libraries were sequenced on the Illumina HiSeq System as 87-base-pair reads. As for the original processing: A later analysis counted some 80 million unique TCR beta chains across the 690 or so repertoires, and some 11 million of these chains were shared by at least two donors. Raw reads were error-corrected and collapsed into unique sequences with a nearest-neighbor algorithm that merged closely related sequences to remove PCR and sequencing errors. V, D and J gene segments were assigned by aligning CDR3 sequences to IMGT reference sequences. For a sequence to be retained, at least a six-nucleotide match to both a V gene segment and a J gene segment was required. Rearrangements were called productive when the CDR3 lacked stop codons and stayed in frame with V and J; all others were non-productive. CDR3 was defined according to IMGT convention as the region running from the second conserved V-encoded cysteine to the conserved J-encoded phenylalanine. In an earlier analysis of more than 550 of the donors, sequences lacking an unambiguous match to a single V gene segment were excluded. In an earlier analysis of 587 of the donors, a V segment was called functional when productive rearrangements were above 56.7%, and segregating when the standard deviation between donors exceeded 5%. A statistical classification framework was built to diagnose cytomegalovirus status from the catalog of TCR beta chain sequences. A later analysis assigned V and J genes by comparing TCR nucleotide sequences with IMGT/GENE-DB human TR gene sequences. In a later analysis, CDR3 sequences and most-parsimonious VDJ recombination scenarios were assigned using the TCRdist pipeline. In a later analysis, each TCR beta chain was defined by its CDR3 amino acid sequence together with its V-gene family, and reads without a unique V-gene family were excluded. A later analysis removed 450 to 600 highly shared, low-generation-probability nucleotide sequences to deal with suspected cross-contamination and a sequencing artifact. For each public chain, a later analysis derived a clonal expansion index from normalized ranks of inferred template counts within each repertoire. Generation probabilities in a later analysis came from a VDJ recombination model fitted to out-of-frame rearrangements, and those results were checked against IGoR. In a later analysis, TCR-TCR, TCR-HLA and TCR-CMV co-occurrence was scored with hypergeometric tests, and a repertoire-size bias correction was applied to TCR pairs. In a later analysis, false discovery rates were estimated by permuting HLA or CMV assignments 20 times. In a later analysis, co-occurring TCRs were grouped using DBSCAN, and TCRdist sequence similarity was added for clustering within HLA-allele-positive subsets. Repertoires with fewer than 30,000 or more than 120,000 public chains, plus five repertoires with anomalous nucleotide sharing, were excluded from co-occurrence clustering. TCRdb holds this immuneACCESS table with in-frame rearrangements only. Some clones are missing; in checked studies, unresolved V genes explain under half, and the rest has no known cause. D and trimming were read from the DNA, whereas the V and J calls and clone size are those reported in that table. The table for this sample lists 100,000 to 150,000 clones. The top ten constitute under 3.5% of the sample.

Of note for this clone: Its antigen remains unidentified.

In total, approximately 610 healthy bone marrow donors made up the cohort. Cohort members were all nominally healthy when sampled, although unrecorded immune exposures were likely present. The donor was CMV seronegative and was included in the group of about 400 seronegative cohort members. A peripheral blood sample was provided by each donor, and peripheral blood mononuclear cells were used for TCR beta sequencing. The Qiagen DNeasy Blood Extraction Kit was used to extract genomic DNA from the blood cell samples. From cysteine to phenylalanine, the CDR3 is 17 amino acids long. Solely the CDR3 DNA is kept, with 51 bases framed from the first base. Unmatched junction bases come to 13, with V trimmed by 3 bases and J by 5 bases. The germline V gene supplies CDR1 SGHRS and CDR2 YFSETQ. Points the paper makes about the study in general: A cluster of highly shared sequence variants was judged likely to represent a technical artifact of the sequencing pipeline. A later analysis found that HLA-associated TCR beta chains were more clonally expanded and had lower generation probabilities than equally common non-associated chains. In a later analysis, TCR association rates were found to vary across HLA loci, with the most associated TCRs seen for DRB1 alleles and the fewest for HLA-C alleles. Some IMGT-functional V segments, including TRBV6-2 and TRBV6-3, could not be told apart with the 87-base-pair reads, so those segments were excluded. In a later analysis, around 15,000 TCR beta sequences were associated with specific HLA alleles at a false discovery rate of 0.05. Three of the identified cytomegalovirus-associated TCR beta chains were confirmed in vitro to be specific for cytomegalovirus antigens. This cohort had only TCR beta chains sequenced, and the lack of alpha or paired-chain data limited which features could be detected. It was suggested by the authors that the approach could potentially be generalized to other disease states and immunological phenotypes. In both the original and validation cohorts, the classifier was reported to diagnose cytomegalovirus status with high specificity and sensitivity. Sequencing depth was assumed to be roughly uniform across donors in the presence/absence analyses, though that assumption may not hold. Because counts were too low, roughly 17 rarely observed V segments, including chromosome 9 orphons, were left out of the earlier analysis of 587 of the donors. In an earlier analysis of 587 of the donors, most TCR beta V segments appeared in productive rearrangements about 87% or about 30% of the time, broadly matching IMGT annotations. V-gene and J-gene trimming of TCR beta chains was associated with a missense DCLRE1C variant in a later genetic analysis, and the association was replicated in an independent cohort. Linkage disequilibrium might explain the correlated functional status among segregating V segments, but an unknown experimental factor could not be excluded. Immune exposure information for the cohort was limited to CMV serostatus. Most CMV-associated TCR beta chains appeared to be HLA-restricted in a later analysis, and the HLA associations seemed to be driven largely by CMV exposure. HLA typing was unavailable for some donors at each locus, so association tests used only the typed subset. The study gave a list of about 160 TCR beta chains associated with cytomegalovirus. A later genetic analysis reported fewer N-insertions in productive TCRs among donors in an Asian-associated ancestry cluster than the roughly 700-donor mean. Assigning TCR associations to individual alleles was difficult when HLA alleles, especially DR and DQ, strongly co-occurred. A later analysis reported that several top co-occurrence clusters appeared linked to parvovirus B19, influenza, CMV and Epstein-Barr virus. A further reported finding was that TCR beta sequences accurately predicted the HLA-A and HLA-B alleles for most subjects in the first cohort. While some public TCRs were present in many individuals, most TCR sequences turned up only very rarely across donors.

The rearrangement joined TRBV5-1 to TRBJ1-2; a stretch of 10 junction bases matches TRBD1. Sequencing was carried out using PBMCs. This receptor was taken from a man younger than 40 in good health and CMV-seronegative. CDR3 region: CASSSGTGELHFYGYTF. The DNA sequence follows: TGCGCCAGCAGCTCGGGGACAGGGGAGCTGCACTTTTATGGCTACACCTTC.